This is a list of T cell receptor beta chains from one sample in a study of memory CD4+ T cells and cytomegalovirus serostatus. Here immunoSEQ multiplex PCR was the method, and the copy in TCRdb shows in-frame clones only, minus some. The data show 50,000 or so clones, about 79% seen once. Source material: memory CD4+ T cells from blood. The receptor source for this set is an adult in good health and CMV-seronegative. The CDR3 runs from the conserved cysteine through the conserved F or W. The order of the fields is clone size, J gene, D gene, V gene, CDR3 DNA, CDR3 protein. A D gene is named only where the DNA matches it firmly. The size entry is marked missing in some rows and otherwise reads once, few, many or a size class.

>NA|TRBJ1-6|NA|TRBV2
TGTGCCAGCAGTGAAGCGCGTAGCTCACCCCTCCACTTT
CASSEARSSPLHF
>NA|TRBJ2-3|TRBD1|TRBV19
TGTGCCAGTAGTACGCACCGGGACAGGGGGTCGGATACGCAGTATTTT
CASSTHRDRGSDTQYF
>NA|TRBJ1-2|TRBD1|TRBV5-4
TGTGCCAGCAGCTTGGTGCGAACAGGGGTCGGCTACACCTTC
CASSLVRTGVGYTF
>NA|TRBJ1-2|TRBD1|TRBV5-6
TGTGCCAGCAGCCGGGAGGGGCCGGGACAGGGTATCTCCACCTTC
CASSREGPGQGISTF
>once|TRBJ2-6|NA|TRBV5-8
TGTGCCAGCAGCTATACAGGGAGCACTGGGGCCAACGTCCTGACTTTC
CASSYTGSTGANVLTF
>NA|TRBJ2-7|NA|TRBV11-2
TGTGCCTGTCGGCGGCTTTCAAGCTCCTACGAGCAGTACTTC
CACRRLSSSYEQYF
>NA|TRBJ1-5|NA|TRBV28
TGTGCCAGCAATAGCCAGACAGGCCCCAATCAGCCCCAGCATTTT
CASNSQTGPNQPQHF
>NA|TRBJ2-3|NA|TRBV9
TGTGCCAGCAGCGTAGCTTCCCAGGGCCCGGGGGGCCTGGGGACAGATACGCAGTATTTT
CASSVASQGPGGLGTDTQYF
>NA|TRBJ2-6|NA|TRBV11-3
TGTGCCAGCAGCTTAGTGATCTCTGGGGCCAACGTCCTGACTTTC
CASSLVISGANVLTF
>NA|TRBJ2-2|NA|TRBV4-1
TGCGCCAGCAGCCAAACGAACACCGGGGAGCTGTTTTTT
CASSQTNTGELFF
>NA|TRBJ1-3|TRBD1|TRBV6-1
TGTGCCAGCAGGGGACAGGGGGTCTCTGGAAACACCATATATTTT
CASRGQGVSGNTIYF
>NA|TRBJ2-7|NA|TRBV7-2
TGTGCCAGCAGCTTAATCGGGGGCTACTCCTACGAGCAGTACTTC
CASSLIGGYSYEQYF
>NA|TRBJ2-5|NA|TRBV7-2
TGTGCCAGCAGCGTAAACAGATTCCCGGGAGAGACCCAGTACTTC
CASSVNRFPGETQYF
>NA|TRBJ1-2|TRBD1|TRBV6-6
TGTGCCAGCTCTTTGGGACAGGACGGTGGCTACACCTTC
CASSLGQDGGYTF
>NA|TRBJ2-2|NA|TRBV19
TGTGCCAGTCGTAAGGGTGTCACCGGGGAGCTGTTTTTT
CASRKGVTGELFF
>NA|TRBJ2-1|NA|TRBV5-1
TGCGCCAGCAGCTTTGCGGGGGCCTCCTCCTACAATGAGCAGTTCTTC
CASSFAGASSYNEQFF
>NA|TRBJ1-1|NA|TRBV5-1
TGCGCCAGCACTATCGGCGGGCGGTCTAACACTGAAGCTTTCTTT
CASTIGGRSNTEAFF
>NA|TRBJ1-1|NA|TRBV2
TGTGCCAGCAGTGTGGGTGAAGAGACTGAAGCTTTCTTT
CASSVGEETEAFF
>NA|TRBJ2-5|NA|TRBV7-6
TGTGCCAGCAGCTTAGCGGCGGGGAGCCAAGAGACCCAGTACTTC
CASSLAAGSQETQYF
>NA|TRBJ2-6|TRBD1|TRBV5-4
TGTGCCAGCAGCATCGGGACAGCTGGGGCCAACGTCCTGACTTTC
CASSIGTAGANVLTF
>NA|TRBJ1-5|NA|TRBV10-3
TGTGCCATCAGTGAGGCGAATCAGCCCCAGCATTTT
CAISEANQPQHF
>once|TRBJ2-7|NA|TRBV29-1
TGCAGCGTTGAAGGTTCATCCTACGAGCAGTACTTC
CSVEGSSYEQYF